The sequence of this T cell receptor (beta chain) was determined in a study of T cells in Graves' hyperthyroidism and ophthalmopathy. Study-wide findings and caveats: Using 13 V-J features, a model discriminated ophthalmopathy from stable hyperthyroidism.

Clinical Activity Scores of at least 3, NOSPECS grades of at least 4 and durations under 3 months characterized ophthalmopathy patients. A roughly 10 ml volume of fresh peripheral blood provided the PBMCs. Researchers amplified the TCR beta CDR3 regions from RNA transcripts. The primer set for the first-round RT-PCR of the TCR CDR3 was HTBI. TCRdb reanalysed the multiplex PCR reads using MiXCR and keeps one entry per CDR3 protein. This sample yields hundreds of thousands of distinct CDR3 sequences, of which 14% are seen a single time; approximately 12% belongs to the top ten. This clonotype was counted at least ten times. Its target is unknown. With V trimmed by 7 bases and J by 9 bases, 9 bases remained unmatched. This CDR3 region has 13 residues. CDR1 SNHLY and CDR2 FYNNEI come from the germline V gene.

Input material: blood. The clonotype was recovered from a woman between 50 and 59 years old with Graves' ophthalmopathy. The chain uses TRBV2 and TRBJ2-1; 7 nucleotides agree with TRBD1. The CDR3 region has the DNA TGTGCCAGCATAGGACAGGCCTCAGGTGAGCAGTTCTTC. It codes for CASIGQASGEQFF. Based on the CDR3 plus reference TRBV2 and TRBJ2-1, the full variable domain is EPEVTQTPSHQVTQMGQEVILRCVPISNHLYFYWYRQILGQKVEFLVSFYNNEISEKSEIFDDQFSVERPDGSNFTLKIRSTKLEDSAMYFCASIGQASGEQFFGPGTRLTVL.